This is a list of T cell receptor beta chains from one sample in a study of vaccination effects on CD4 cells after COVID-19. The antigens for these receptors are not known. The data were produced by immunoSEQ multiplex PCR, yet TCRdb's version contains in-frame clones alone and is incomplete. This sample has roughly 68,000 clones, with 74% found just once. This sample comprised CD4+ T cells from PBMCs cultured with HCoV-229E spike peptides, obtained after COVID-19 vaccination. Receptor source: a human donor who received a COVID-19 vaccine. Each CDR3 is given with its conserved first and last residue. Fields, in order: D gene, J gene, V gene, clone size, CDR3 protein, CDR3 DNA. The D gene is left open where the match is weak. The size entry is marked missing in some rows and otherwise reads once, few, many or a size class.

-,TRBJ1-6,TRBV5-1,few,CASSSGLPNSPLHF,TGCGCCAGCAGCTCGGGACTGCCAAATTCACCCCTCCACTTT
TRBD2,TRBJ2-1,TRBV5-1,-,CASSTRSFGGGTSYNEQFF,TGCGCCAGCAGCACCCGTTCGTTCGGCGGGGGTACCTCCTACAATGAGCAGTTCTTC
TRBD2,TRBJ2-5,TRBV5-1,-,CASSREGGRQETQYF,TGCGCCAGCAGTCGGGAGGGGGGGCGCCAAGAGACCCAGTACTTC
-,TRBJ1-2,TRBV6-5,-,CASSRISSVGYTF,TGTGCCAGCTCGAGGATCTCTTCGGTTGGCTACACCTTC
-,TRBJ2-2,TRBV7-9,-,CASSLVGNLVTGELFF,TGTGCCAGCAGCTTAGTGGGGAATCTTGTCACCGGGGAGCTGTTTTTT
-,TRBJ1-2,TRBV6-5,-,CASSHLETDYGYTF,TGTGCCAGCAGTCACCTTGAGACAGACTATGGCTACACCTTC
-,TRBJ2-3,TRBV9,few,CASSTRPLVARTDTQYF,TGTGCCAGCAGCACCCGACCTCTCGTGGCACGCACAGATACGCAGTATTTT
TRBD2,TRBJ2-1,TRBV5-1,-,CASSLMSGGMDEQFF,TGCGCCAGCAGCTTGATGAGCGGGGGGATGGATGAGCAGTTCTTC
-,TRBJ1-2,TRBV7-3,-,CASTPGPNYGYTF,TGTGCCAGCACACCGGGACCTAACTATGGCTACACCTTC
TRBD1,TRBJ2-5,TRBV5-5,-,CASSPNTGTAQETQYF,TGTGCCAGCAGCCCCAATACCGGGACAGCCCAAGAGACCCAGTACTTC
TRBD1,TRBJ1-5,TRBV24-1,-,CATSDLRDSPSNQPQHF,TGTGCCACCAGTGATTTGCGGGACAGCCCTAGCAATCAGCCCCAGCATTTT
-,TRBJ1-5,TRBV19,-,CATASERGNQPQHF,TGTGCCACGGCTAGCGAAAGGGGGAATCAGCCCCAGCATTTT
-,TRBJ2-4,TRBV7-9,-,CASSLDPGAKNIQYF,TGTGCCAGCAGCCTGGACCCTGGGGCCAAAAACATTCAGTACTTC
-,TRBJ2-5,TRBV5-5,-,CASSLGTTAGETQYF,TGTGCCAGCAGCTTGGGAACAACGGCCGGGGAGACCCAGTACTTC
-,TRBJ1-2,TRBV6-5,few,CASSPGTNYGYTF,TGTGCCAGCAGCCCCGGGACTAACTATGGCTACACCTTC
-,TRBJ2-2,TRBV5-4,-,CASSLQDPTGELFF,TGTGCCAGCAGCCTCCAGGACCCCACCGGGGAGCTGTTTTTT
-,TRBJ1-2,TRBV19,-,CASSIGWDGNYGYTF,TGTGCCAGTAGTATTGGGTGGGACGGTAACTATGGCTACACCTTC
TRBD1,TRBJ2-2,TRBV4-1,-,CASSQLGQLNTGELFF,TGCGCCAGCAGCCAATTGGGACAGCTGAACACCGGGGAGCTGTTTTTT
-,TRBJ1-4,TRBV6-6,-,CASRTGRDNEKLFF,TGTGCCAGCAGAACTGGACGAGATAATGAAAAACTGTTTTTT
TRBD2,TRBJ2-1,TRBV11-3,-,CASSTSARGEGLGEQFF,TGTGCCAGCAGCACTAGTGCACGGGGGGAAGGTTTAGGTGAGCAGTTCTTC
-,TRBJ1-6,TRBV7-3,-,CASSSTHTGNSPLHF,TGTGCCAGCAGCTCCACTCATACCGGGAATTCACCCCTCCACTTT
-,TRBJ2-4,TRBV11-2,-,CASSLYQNSDIQYF,TGTGCCAGCAGCTTATACCAGAATAGTGACATTCAGTACTTC
TRBD1,TRBJ2-1,TRBV19,-,CASSVPGTGGRQQFF,TGTGCCAGTAGTGTACCCGGGACAGGGGGACGCCAGCAGTTCTTC